This is a list of T cell receptor beta chains from one sample in a study of pediatric ulcerative colitis. Method: immunoSEQ multiplex PCR; TCRdb's copy keeps in-frame clones and lacks some. Here the sample spans 36,000 or so clones, around three quarters being singletons. The specimen was gut tissue. The receptors here all came from a boy between 10 and 17 years old with moderate ulcerative colitis. CDR3s include the opening cysteine and the closing phenylalanine or tryptophan. The order of the fields is D gene, CDR3 length, V gene, clone size, J gene, CDR3 DNA, CDR3 protein. D genes are given only for firm matches. Size is stated for part of the rows, as once, few or many counts, or as a class when the clone is expanded.

>.|15|TRBV29-1|.|TRBJ2-1
TGCAGCGTTGAAGTTGGGGCTAGCGTCTACAATGAGCAGTTCTTC
CSVEVGASVYNEQFF
>.|15|TRBV7-6|.|TRBJ2-5
TGTGCCAGCAGCGGCTTAGCAGGGGCCTCAGAGACCCAGTACTTC
CASSGLAGASETQYF
>TRBD1|16|TRBV6-6|.|TRBJ1-5
TGTGCCAGCAGTCCACACCAGACAGGGTCCAATCAGCCCCAGCATTTT
CASSPHQTGSNQPQHF
>.|10|TRBV21-1|.|TRBJ2-1
TGTGCCTTGGGACTAGCGAACCAGTTCTTC
CALGLANQFF
>.|16|TRBV14|.|TRBJ2-1
TGTGCCAGCAGCCAAGAAGGCGGCACCGTCTACAATGAGCAGTTCTTC
CASSQEGGTVYNEQFF
>TRBD1|14|TRBV5-6|.|TRBJ2-1
TGTGCCAGCAGCTGGGACAGGGCTTACAATGAGCAGTTCTTC
CASSWDRAYNEQFF
>TRBD1|15|TRBV7-9|.|TRBJ2-5
TGTGCCAGCAGCTTATCAAGGGGGCCGGGGGAGACCCAGTACTTC
CASSLSRGPGETQYF
>.|15|TRBV5-1|few|TRBJ1-6
TGCGCCAGCAGCACCCGGACAGACCTGAATTCACCCCTCCACTTT
CASSTRTDLNSPLHF
>.|14|TRBV25-1|.|TRBJ1-5
TGTGCCAGCAGTGAGGGTGGGGGGACTCAGCCCCAGCATTTT
CASSEGGGTQPQHF
>TRBD1|14|TRBV6-1|.|TRBJ1-4
TGTGCCAGCAGCAGGGGGTCAACTAATGAAAAACTGTTTTTT
CASSRGSTNEKLFF
>.|17|TRBV28|.|TRBJ2-2
TGTGCCAGCAGTAATTTCGAACATCCAACTTACACCGGGGAGCTGTTTTTT
CASSNFEHPTYTGELFF
>TRBD1|18|TRBV29-1|once|TRBJ2-7
TGCAGCGTTGAAGCGCCCCGGGACAGGGACAGGTCCCCCAACGAGCAGTACTTC
CSVEAPRDRDRSPNEQYF
>.|12|TRBV11-2|.|TRBJ2-1
TGTGCCAGCAGCTTAGTTACAGCCGAGCAGTTCTTC
CASSLVTAEQFF
>.|13|TRBV27|.|TRBJ2-7
TGTGCCAGCACCAAAGGACGGACTCGCGAGCAGTACTTC
CASTKGRTREQYF
>.|12|TRBV7-6|.|TRBJ2-1
TGTGCCAGCGGGGGTAGCGACAATGAGCAGTTCTTC
CASGGSDNEQFF
>.|17|TRBV7-2|medium-sized|TRBJ1-6
TGTGCCAGCAGCCTAGCAATATCCGGGGCGGGGTTATCACCCCTCCACTTT
CASSLAISGAGLSPLHF
>.|14|TRBV7-8|.|TRBJ1-4
TGTGCCAGCAGCTCGACCATATACGATGAAAAACTGTTTTTT
CASSSTIYDEKLFF
>TRBD1|14|TRBV5-5|few|TRBJ2-2
TGTGCCAGCAGCGACGGACAGGGCGTCGGGGAGCTGTTTTTT
CASSDGQGVGELFF
>.|13|TRBV7-9|.|TRBJ2-7
TGTGCCAGCAGCTTCGGCCTACTCTACGAGCAGTACTTC
CASSFGLLYEQYF
>TRBD1|15|TRBV2|.|TRBJ1-3
TGTGCCAGCAGTGCCCCAGGGGGCTCTGGAAACACCATATATTTT
CASSAPGGSGNTIYF
>TRBD1|15|TRBV15|.|TRBJ1-1
TGTGCCACCAGCAGAGACAGACAGGGGGCAACTGAAGCTTTCTTT
CATSRDRQGATEAFF
>TRBD2|18|TRBV7-8|.|TRBJ2-2
TGTGCCAGCAGCGACGAACTAGCGGGAGATCTGGTCACCGGGGAGCTGTTTTTT
CASSDELAGDLVTGELFF
>.|14|TRBV11-1|.|TRBJ2-5
TGTGCCAGCAGCTTATATCTCCGAGGAGAGACCCAGTACTTC
CASSLYLRGETQYF
>.|13|TRBV11-2|.|TRBJ2-1
TGTGCCAGCAGCCGACGGCCAGACAATGAGCAGTTCTTC
CASSRRPDNEQFF
>.|14|TRBV5-4|.|TRBJ2-7
TGTGCCAGCAGCCCAGGGGTAGTAGTCTACGAGCAGTACTTC
CASSPGVVVYEQYF
>.|15|TRBV18|.|TRBJ2-2
TGTGCCAGCTCACCCTCACCGACTGACACCGGGGAGCTGTTTTTT
CASSPSPTDTGELFF
>TRBD2|16|TRBV7-6|.|TRBJ2-1
TGTGCCAGCAGCTTAGGGCCCAGCGGGGGTTACAATGAGCAGTTCTTC
CASSLGPSGGYNEQFF
>.|16|TRBV5-6|.|TRBJ1-5
TGTGCCAGCAGCTTGGAACGGGAGGTTGGCAATCAGCCCCAGCATTTT
CASSLEREVGNQPQHF
>TRBD2|16|TRBV5-4|.|TRBJ2-1
TGTGCCAGCAGCTTTGGCGGGAGTGGGTCCTACAATGAGCAGTTCTTC
CASSFGGSGSYNEQFF
>TRBD2|14|TRBV7-9|once|TRBJ2-1
TGTGCCAGCAGCTCAGCGGGGGGCTACAATGAGCAGTTCTTC
CASSSAGGYNEQFF
>.|14|TRBV28|few|TRBJ2-7
TGTGCCAGCAGTCCCCGGAAAGAACTATACGAGCAGTACTTC
CASSPRKELYEQYF
>.|15|TRBV9|few|TRBJ1-4
TGTGCCAGCAGCCCATGGGACGGAAGAAATGAAAAACTGTTTTTT
CASSPWDGRNEKLFF
>.|12|TRBV5-6|.|TRBJ1-2
TGTGCCAGCAAACAGAAAAACTATGGCTACACCTTC
CASKQKNYGYTF
>.|16|TRBV15|.|TRBJ2-1
TGTGCCACCAGAGACCGATTCAGGGTTCACCGGGATGAGCAGTTCTTC
CATRDRFRVHRDEQFF
>.|17|TRBV7-8|.|TRBJ2-1
TGTGCCAGCAGCCCCTTAGCGGAGGACCCGTTGTTGGATGAGCAGTTCTTC
CASSPLAEDPLLDEQFF
>.|17|TRBV4-2|once|TRBJ2-3
TGTGCCAGCAGCCAAGACGCGCAGGGATCTAGCACAGATACGCAGTATTTT
CASSQDAQGSSTDTQYF
>.|12|TRBV28|few|TRBJ1-1
TGTGCCACCCTAACCAGTCGCACTGAAGCTTTCTTT
CATLTSRTEAFF
>.|13|TRBV5-1|few|TRBJ2-5
TGCGCCAGCAGCTTGGTGCCAGGGGAGACCCAGTACTTC
CASSLVPGETQYF
>.|13|TRBV7-9|.|TRBJ2-4
TGTGCCAGCAGCTTTCTGTCTGAAAACATTCAGTACTTC
CASSFLSENIQYF
>TRBD2|16|TRBV2|.|TRBJ2-7
TGTGCCAGCAGTATGACCAGGGCCGGGAGGAACTACGAGCAGTACTTC
CASSMTRAGRNYEQYF
>.|15|TRBV7-9|few|TRBJ1-2
TGTGCCAGCACCCCCGACGGGGGAAATGCCTATGGCTACACCTTC
CASTPDGGNAYGYTF
>.|12|TRBV2|few|TRBJ2-7
TGTGCCAGCAGGGGAGACATCTACGAGCAGTACTTC
CASRGDIYEQYF
>.|14|TRBV5-1|once|TRBJ1-2
TGCGCCAGCAGCTTGGACTCAGGGGAGGTTGGCTACACCTTC
CASSLDSGEVGYTF
>.|13|TRBV19|once|TRBJ1-2
TGTGCCAGTAGTGTGGACCCAAGGACTGGCTACACCTTC
CASSVDPRTGYTF
>.|15|TRBV6-5|.|TRBJ1-1
TGTGCCAGCAGTTACGGGGGCAGACCGAACACTGAAGCTTTCTTT
CASSYGGRPNTEAFF
>.|11|TRBV5-1|.|TRBJ2-5
TGCGCCAGCAGCATTGAAGAGACCCAGTACTTC
CASSIEETQYF